Here is one TCR beta chain with its context. Per the germline V gene, CDR1 is MNHNY and CDR2 is SVGAGI (reference sequence). Trimming cost V 5 bases and J 1 base; bases outside gene matches: 2. This CDR3 spans 15 amino acids. This entry belongs to a study of blood T cell repertoires in COVID-19. Per the study methods: Reference gene primers were amplified, and this amplification served to estimate nucleated cell counts. Sequenced by immunoSEQ multiplex PCR; TCRdb stores in-frame clones only, minus some. Clone size and V and J calls were adopted from that table, with D and trimming inferred from the DNA. The table includes 60,000 or so clones, 87% detected once.

Sample: peripheral blood. V gene TRBV6-6 combines with J gene TRBJ2-6; 7 bases line up with TRBD1. The clonotype comes from a human donor with acute or convalescent COVID-19. The donor label of this sample is uncertain. The CDR3 DNA reads as TGTGCCAGCAGTCAGACAGGGTCTGGGGCCAACGTCCTGACTTTC. This codes for CASSQTGSGANVLTF.